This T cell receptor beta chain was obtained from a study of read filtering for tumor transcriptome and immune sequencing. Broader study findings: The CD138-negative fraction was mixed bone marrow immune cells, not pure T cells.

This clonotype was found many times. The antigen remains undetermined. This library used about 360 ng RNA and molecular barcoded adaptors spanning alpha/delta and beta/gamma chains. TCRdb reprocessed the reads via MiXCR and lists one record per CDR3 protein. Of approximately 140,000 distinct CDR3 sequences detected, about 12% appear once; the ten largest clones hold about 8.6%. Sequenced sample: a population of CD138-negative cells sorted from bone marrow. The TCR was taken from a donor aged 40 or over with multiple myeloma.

The CDR3 coding sequence is TGCGCCAGCAGCTTGGGGGGAGGGCCTCTTGAGCAGTTCTTC. This gives the protein CASSLGGGPLEQFF. The chain links TRBV5-1 to TRBJ2-1; 7 bases line up with TRBD2. Trimming removed 0 bases from V and 9 bases from J; junction bases left unmatched: 6. CDR1 is SGHRS, CDR2 YFSETQ, per germline. The CDR3 runs to 14 residues.